The 32 T cell receptor beta chains reported below all come from one sample, sequenced in a study of cytomegalovirus exposure and HLA in healthy donors. Primers: 60 Vbeta forward and 13 Jbeta reverse. This table comes from immunoSEQ multiplex PCR, and its TCRdb copy is limited to in-frame clones, with some not included. The repertoire consists of 150,000 or so clones, with about 75% occurring once and the leading ten covering about an eighth. Sequencing was carried out using PBMCs. The receptors stem from a man aged 45 to 65 in good health and CMV-seropositive.

This clone is a singleton in its sample. The CDR3, as DNA: TGCGCCAGCAGCCTAATAGCGGGGGGCTACAATGAGCAGTTCTTC. It yields the protein CASSLIAGGYNEQFF. The chain recombines TRBV5-1 with TRBJ2-1; TRBD2 aligns across 10 bases. The V gene's germline CDR1 is SGHRS and CDR2 YFSETQ. V shed 4 bases and J 3 bases; nucleotides not matched to a gene: 4. The CDR3 is 15 amino acids. The full variable domain, with the rest looked up from reference TRBV5-1 and TRBJ2-1, is KAGVTQTPRYLIKTRGQQVTLSCSPISGHRSVSWYQQTPGQGLQFLFEYFSETQRNKGNFPGRFSGRQFSNSRSEMNVSTLELGDSALYLCASSLIAGGYNEQFFGPGTRLTVL.

This chain joins TRBV5-6 and TRBJ2-2; a possible D gene is TRBD2 (6 bases). The ends were cut back, 4 bases at V and 7 bases at J, with 11 bases in the middle. Germline CDR1 reads SGHDT; CDR2 reads YYEEEE. The CDR3 spans 13 residues. This CDR3 reads CASSTGTGGELFF. CDR3 bases: TGTGCCAGCAGCACCGGGACTGGCGGGGAGCTGTTTTTT.

V usage is TRBV28 and J usage is TRBJ1-1; a possible D gene is TRBD1 (5 bases). Germline CDR1 reads MDHEN; CDR2 reads SYDVKM. Trimming shortened V by 5 bases and J by 7 bases, and 11 bases separated the two germline ends. The CDR3 covers 12 residues. CDR3 DNA sequence: TGTGCCAGCAGTACCCAGGGTTATGAAGCTTTCTTT. This sequence encodes CASSTQGYEAFF.

This CDR3 reads CASSSGTVGGNTEAFF. CDR3 DNA sequence: TGTGCCAGCAGCAGTGGGACAGTGGGCGGAAACACTGAAGCTTTCTTT. The V and J genes are TRBV5-5 and TRBJ1-1, with 7 bases identical to TRBD1. CDR3 length: 16 amino acids. V shed 4 bases and J 2 bases; nucleotides not matched to a gene: 11. Germline V gene lookup returns CDR1 SGHKS and CDR2 YYEKEE (reference sequence).

This chain links TRBV7-8 with TRBJ2-5; tentatively, D is TRBD1 (6 bases). CDR3 size: 15 residues. Trimming shortened V by 5 bases and J by 4 bases, and 17 bases separated the two germline ends. Looked up from germline, CDR1 is SGHVS and CDR2 is FQNEAQ. CDR3 sequence: CASSTWTAKGETQYF. The CDR3 DNA follows: TGTGCCAGCAGCACCTGGACAGCCAAAGGAGAGACCCAGTACTTC.

This rearrangement joins TRBV5-1 to TRBJ2-7; possibly TRBD2 for D (6 bases). This CDR3 has 14 amino acids. CDR1 is SGHRS, CDR2 YFSETQ, per germline. The V gene lost 0 bases and the J gene lost 3 bases, with 10 bases spanning the gap. CDR3 region: CASSLVGGYYEQYV. DNA for the CDR3: TGCGCCAGCAGCTTGGTGGGGGGTTACTACGAGCAGTACGTC.

In its sample, this clone was seen once. The chain couples TRBV28 to TRBJ1-6; TRBD1 is a possible D gene (5 bases). The V gene lost 10 bases and the J gene lost 2 bases, with 15 bases spanning the gap. Germline V gives CDR1 MDHEN, CDR2 SYDVKM. The CDR3 has 15 residues. CDR3 sequence (DNA): TGTGCCACCGCTCGCGGGGGGGCCTATAATTCACCCCTCCACTTT. It codes for CATARGGAYNSPLHF. Using reference TRBV28 and TRBJ1-6 for the parts outside the CDR3, the full variable domain is DVKVTQSSRYLVKRTGEKVFLECVQDMDHENMFWYRQDPGLGLRLIYFSYDVKMKEKGDIPEGYSVSREKKERFSLILESASTNQTSMYLCATARGGAYNSPLHFGNGTRLTVT.

This clone turned up a few times. The gene calls are TRBV4-1 and TRBJ1-1, with D unclear. Germline V gene sequence: CDR1 MGHRA, CDR2 YSYEKL. The length of the CDR3 is 14 residues. V gave up 3 bases and J gave up 4 bases, with 12 bases separating them. The DNA of the CDR3 is TGCGCCAGCAGCCAGAGGGCGGTGGGCACTGAAGCTTTCTTT. Its translation is CASSQRAVGTEAFF.

The V call is TRBV6-5, the J call TRBJ2-5, with 7 bases that match TRBD1. The end of the DNA fits TRBJ2-7 better, so the J call may be wrong. From germline, CDR1 is MNHEY and CDR2 SVGAGI. The CDR3 totals 13 residues. The CDR3 region has the DNA TGTGCCAGCAGTTACAGGGGGCCTGGCGAGCAGTACTTC. It is translated as CASSYRGPGEQYF.

This sequence joins TRBV7-2 and TRBJ1-2; maybe TRBD1 (5 bases). The CDR3 totals 17 residues. V lost 5 bases and J 0 bases, leaving 19 bases between the germline ends. Germline assignment: CDR1 SGHTA and CDR2 FQGNSA. CDR3 sequence reads: CASSLLYRGQTNYGYTF. DNA for the CDR3: TGTGCCAGCAGCCTTCTATATCGTGGACAAACTAACTATGGCTACACCTTC.

The chain couples TRBV9 to TRBJ2-2; 9 bases map to TRBD2. The germline gives CDR1 SGDLS, CDR2 YYNGEE. J gave up 4 bases and V 0 bases, and 7 bases lay outside the gene matches. This CDR3 contains 17 residues. The CDR3 sequence is CASSVESSGGPTGELFF. CDR3 bases: TGTGCCAGCAGCGTAGAAAGTAGCGGGGGACCCACCGGGGAGCTGTTTTTT.

In its sample, this clone was seen once. V gene TRBV14 combines with J gene TRBJ2-2, with D perhaps TRBD1 (6 bases). CDR1 SGHDN and CDR2 FVKESK come from the germline V gene. The CDR3 contains 14 residues. V gave up 3 bases and J gave up 3 bases, with 8 bases separating them. CDR3 sequence: CASSQQGYTGELFF. CDR3 nucleotide sequence: TGTGCCAGCAGCCAGCAGGGGTACACCGGGGAGCTGTTTTTT.

V gene TRBV19 combines with J gene TRBJ1-6, with a tentative D call TRBD1 (5 bases). CDR1 LNHDA and CDR2 SQIVND come from the germline V gene (reference sequence). V gave up 7 bases and J gave up 6 bases, with 13 bases separating them. This CDR3 contains 14 residues. The CDR3 bases are TGTGCCAGTAACGGGGGACGGTTTAATTCACCCCTCCACTTT. As protein: CASNGGRFNSPLHF.

The chain has TRBV29-1 and TRBJ1-1; 7 bases agree with TRBD1. V was clipped by 6 bases and J by 7 bases; unmatched bases: 8. Germline CDR1 reads SQVTM; CDR2 reads ANQGSEA. The CDR3 loop spans 12 amino acids. CDR3 coding DNA: TGCAGCGTCATCGGGACAGCTGATGAAGCTTTCTTT. It specifies CSVIGTADEAFF. Looking up the rest from reference TRBV29-1 and TRBJ1-1 gives the full variable domain: SAVISQKPSRDICQRGTSLTIQCQVDSQVTMMFWYRQQPGQSLTLIATANQGSEATYESGFVIDKFPISRPNLTFSTLTVSNMSPEDSSIYLCSVIGTADEAFFGQGTRLTVV.

The gene calls are TRBV28 and TRBJ2-5; the match to TRBD2 covers 15 bases. The length of the CDR3 is 16 residues. V lost 5 bases and J lost 1; bases outside the gene matches: 2. Germline V gene data show CDR1 as MDHEN and CDR2 as SYDVKM. Here the CDR3 DNA reads TGTGCCAGCAGTATGGGACTAGCGGGGGGCCAAGAGACCCAGTACTTC. It encodes CASSMGLAGGQETQYF.

The V gene is TRBV29-1, the J gene TRBJ2-1, with TRBD1 matching over 7 bases. Germline V lookup: CDR1 SQVTM, CDR2 ANQGSEA. Unmatched junction bases numbered 13, after V lost 6 bases and J lost 8 bases. The CDR3 runs 14 residues. CDR3 DNA: TGCAGCGTGATCCGGGACAGAATCCAGTATGAGCAGTTCTTC. Translating it yields CSVIRDRIQYEQFF.

The chain has TRBV30 and TRBJ1-2; D may be TRBD1 (5 bases). The CDR3 is 13 amino acids. In germline, CDR1 is GTSNPN, CDR2 SVGIG (reference sequence). Trimming cost V 3 bases and J 7 bases, with 15 bases left between them. Here the CDR3 DNA reads TGTGCCTGGAGCCCTGGGGGGGTTGTTGGCTACACCTTC. Residues: CAWSPGGVVGYTF.

Notes on this clone: One junction end does not reproduce the germline sequence, and a read error may be involved. This chain joins TRBV2 and TRBJ2-4, with D possibly TRBD2 on 5 matching bases. Germline V lookup: CDR1 SNHLY, CDR2 FYNNEI. The CDR3 covers 16 residues. CDR3 protein: CASRERAGIAKNIQYF. CDR3 nucleotides: TGTGCCAGCCGTGAAAGGGCCGGGATAGCCAAAAACATTCAGTACTTC. Variable domain in full (rest from reference TRBV2 and TRBJ2-4): EPEVTQTPSHQVTQMGQEVILRCVPISNHLYFYWYRQILGQKVEFLVSFYNNEISEKSEIFDDQFSVERPDGSNFTLKIRSTKLEDSAMYFCASRERAGIAKNIQYFGAGTRLSVL.

The gene calls are TRBV28 and TRBJ1-4; 8 nucleotides align to TRBD1. There are 14 residues in the CDR3. CDR1 and CDR2 from the germline V gene are MDHEN and SYDVKM. V gave up 6 bases and J gave up 6 bases; unmatched junction bases: 6. The CDR3 DNA reads as TGTGCCAGCAGGCGGCAGGACAGGGATGAAAAACTGTTTTTT. It encodes CASRRQDRDEKLFF.

Worth noting for this clone: Germline and junction disagree at one end, which may indicate a read error. The V gene is TRBV7-8, the J gene TRBJ1-5; D uncertain. CDR3 size: 13 residues. In germline, CDR1 is SGHVS, CDR2 FQNEAQ. CDR3 amino acids: CASSLDLEAPRHF. The CDR3 coding sequence is TGTGCCAGCAGCTTAGATTTAGAGGCGCCCCGGCATTTT.

The chain employs TRBV19 and TRBJ1-1, with a weak D call TRBD1 (5 bases). CDR1 and CDR2 (germline): LNHDA, SQIVND (reference sequence). The CDR3 length is 16 residues. V was trimmed by 7 bases and J by 5 bases, leaving 23 bases between them. The CDR3 sequence: CASIRRGDGGVTEAFF. The DNA for the CDR3 is TGTGCCAGTATTCGTAGAGGGGACGGAGGGGTGACTGAAGCTTTCTTT.

This sequence joins TRBV7-8 and TRBJ1-1; 8 nucleotides line up with TRBD1. The V and J ends lost 5 bases and 0 bases, in that order; junction bases with no gene match: 5. From germline, CDR1 is SGHVS and CDR2 FQNEAQ. This CDR3 spans 15 amino acids. This CDR3 is CASSNRGSLNTEAFF. CDR3 bases: TGTGCCAGCAGCAACAGGGGGAGCCTGAACACTGAAGCTTTCTTT.

This clone was seen a handful of times. This CDR3 is also generated by other DNA sequences in the sample. The J gene is TRBJ2-3, the V gene TRBV28; the match to TRBD2 covers 8 bases. The CDR3 runs 15 residues. CDR1 MDHEN and CDR2 SYDVKM come from the germline V gene. Trimming at V came to 3 bases and at J to 1 base, leaving 3 bases not matched to a gene. As DNA, the CDR3 is TGTGCCAGCAGTTTGGCGGGGGGCGGCACAGATACGCAGTATTTT. It codes for CASSLAGGGTDTQYF.

The rearrangement joins TRBV6-5 to TRBJ2-5; 7 bases match TRBD2. Germline trimming cut 9 bases from V and 2 bases from J; bases unmatched to any gene: 12. CDR1 and CDR2 (germline): MNHEY, SVGAGI. The CDR3 length is 15 residues. The CDR3 region is CASGGGPLLQETQYF. CDR3 in DNA: TGTGCCAGTGGGGGGGGTCCCCTCTTACAAGAGACCCAGTACTTC.

V gene TRBV6-6 combines with J gene TRBJ1-6; no firm D call. Germline V gene lookup returns CDR1 MNHNY and CDR2 SVGAGI (reference sequence). The CDR3 runs to 13 residues. Trimming removed 0 bases from V and 9 bases from J, with 6 bases in between. CDR3 loop: CASSYSISSPLHF. The CDR3 region has the DNA TGTGCCAGCAGTTACTCGATCAGTTCACCCCTCCACTTT.

The table lists this clone with a count of one. The chain uses TRBV15 and TRBJ2-4; 9 nucleotides agree with TRBD1. Unmatched junction bases numbered 10, after V lost 9 bases and J lost 7 bases. Germline values: CDR1 LNHNV, CDR2 YYDKDF (reference sequence). The CDR3 contains 14 residues. This CDR3 reads CATTTGGLGNIQYF. CDR3 coding DNA: TGTGCCACTACGACAGGGGGATTAGGGAACATTCAGTACTTC.

This chain joins TRBV7-3 and TRBJ2-2; 13 bases are shared with TRBD2. J lost 5 bases, V lost 5 bases, and 5 bases had no gene match. The CDR3 extends over 16 amino acids. Looked up from germline, CDR1 is SGHTA and CDR2 is FQGTGA. CDR3 sequence: CASSPTSGGATGELFF. Written as DNA, the CDR3 is TGTGCCAGCAGCCCTACTAGCGGGGGGGCGACCGGGGAGCTGTTTTTT. The whole variable domain, remainder taken from reference TRBV7-3 and TRBJ2-2, is GAGVSQTPSNKVTEKGKYVELRCDPISGHTALYWYRQSLGQGPEFLIYFQGTGAADDSGLPNDRFFAVRPEGSVSTLKIQRTERGDSAVYLCASSPTSGGATGELFFGEGSRLTVL.

The gene calls are TRBV7-2 and TRBJ2-5; 8 positions agree with TRBD2. The V gene end was trimmed by 2 bases and the J gene end by 0 bases; junction bases not matched to a gene: 5. The CDR3 length is 16 residues. The germline gives CDR1 SGHTA, CDR2 FQGNSA. The CDR3 DNA reads TGTGCCAGCAGCTTACGACCGGGGGGGAACCAAGAGACCCAGTACTTC. Translating it yields CASSLRPGGNQETQYF.

J is TRBJ1-5 and V is TRBV6-5, with a tentative D call TRBD1 (6 bases). V lost 7 bases and J 2 bases, leaving 6 bases between the germline ends. CDR1 MNHEY and CDR2 SVGAGI come from the germline V gene. This CDR3 spans 12 amino acids. The CDR3, as DNA: TGTGCCAGCAAGGGGGGCAATCAGCCCCAGCATTTT. Translation gives CASKGGNQPQHF.

The rearrangement joins TRBV11-2 to TRBJ2-7, with TRBD1 as a possible D gene (6 bases). Trimming shortened V by 2 bases and J by 4 bases, and 9 bases separated the two germline ends. The germline V gene encodes CDR1 SGHAT and CDR2 FQNNGV. The CDR3 is 13 amino acids. DNA of the CDR3: TGTGCCAGCAGCTTAAAGGGGGAGTACGAGCAGTACTTC. Translated, it gives CASSLKGEYEQYF.

The gene calls are TRBV29-1 and TRBJ1-5, with D perhaps TRBD1 (6 bases). Germline lookup yields CDR1 SQVTM and CDR2 ANQGSEA. The CDR3 contains 13 residues. V shed 5 bases and J shed 3 bases, with 11 bases lying between them. CDR3 bases: TGCAGCGTTTCGGACAGCGCCAATCAGCCCCAGCATTTT. Amino acid sequence: CSVSDSANQPQHF.

This chain uses TRBV6-4 with TRBJ2-1; 8 nucleotides agree with TRBD1. There are 18 residues in the CDR3. CDR1 and CDR2 from the germline V gene are MRHNA and SNTAGT. V shed 5 bases, J shed 4 bases, and the junction held 16 bases outside the gene matches. The DNA for the CDR3 is TGTGCCAGCAGTCGCCGGTACCGCGACAGGGGACAATACAATGAGCAGTTCTTC. This codes for CASSRRYRDRGQYNEQFF.